This T cell receptor beta chain is from a study of blood T cell repertoires in COVID-19. Overall study context: PBMCs, B-cell-depleted T cells, or T cells provided the cDNA or gDNA that made up the material.

In the original processing: Reference gene primer amplification in the assay estimated nucleated cell counts. Clones were read by immunoSEQ multiplex PCR, and TCRdb kept only the in-frame ones, dropping some. V and J calls and clone size follow that table, whereas D and trimming were derived from the DNA. The data show 60,000 to 75,000 clones, with approximately 82% seen just once and more than 9.5% held by the top ten. This CDR3 comprises 13 residues. The V end lost 1 base, the J end lost 10 bases, and 11 bases lay between the germline ends. CDR1 LGHDT and CDR2 YNNKEL come from the germline V gene (reference sequence).

Sequencing was carried out using peripheral blood. This clonotype was sampled from an elderly woman with acute or convalescent COVID-19. V and J are TRBV3-1 (or the pseudogene TRBV3-2) and TRBJ2-1; TRBD1 is a possible D gene (5 bases). The CDR3 here is CASSQVLSGEQFF. DNA for the CDR3: TGTGCCAGCAGCCAAGTTTTATCAGGGGAGCAGTTCTTC.